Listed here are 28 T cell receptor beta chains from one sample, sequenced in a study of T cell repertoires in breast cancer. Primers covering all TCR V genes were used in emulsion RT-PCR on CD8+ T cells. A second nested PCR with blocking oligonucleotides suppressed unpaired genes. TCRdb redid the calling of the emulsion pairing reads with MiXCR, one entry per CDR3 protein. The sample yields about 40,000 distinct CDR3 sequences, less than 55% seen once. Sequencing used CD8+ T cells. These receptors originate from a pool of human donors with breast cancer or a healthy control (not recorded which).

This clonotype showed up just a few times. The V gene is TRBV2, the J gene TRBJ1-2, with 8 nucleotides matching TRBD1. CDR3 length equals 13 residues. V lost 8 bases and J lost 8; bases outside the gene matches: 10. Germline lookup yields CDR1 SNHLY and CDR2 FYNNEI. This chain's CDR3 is CASRDRQLGGYTF. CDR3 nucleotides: TGTGCCAGCCGGGACAGGCAGTTAGGCGGCTACACCTTC.

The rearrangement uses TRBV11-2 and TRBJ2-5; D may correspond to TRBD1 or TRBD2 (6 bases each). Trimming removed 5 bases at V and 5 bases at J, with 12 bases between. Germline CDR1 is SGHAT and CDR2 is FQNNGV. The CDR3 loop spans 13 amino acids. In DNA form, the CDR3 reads TGTGCCAGCAGCCCGGGGGCAGGGGAGACCCAGTACTTC. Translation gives CASSPGAGETQYF.

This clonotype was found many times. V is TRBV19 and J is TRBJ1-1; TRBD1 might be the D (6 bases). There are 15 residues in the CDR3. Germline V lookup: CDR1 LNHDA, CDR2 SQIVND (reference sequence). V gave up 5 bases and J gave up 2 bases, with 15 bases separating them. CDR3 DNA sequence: TGTGCCAGTAGTGCGTTCCGGGACACTAACACTGAAGCTTTCTTT. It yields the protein CASSAFRDTNTEAFF.

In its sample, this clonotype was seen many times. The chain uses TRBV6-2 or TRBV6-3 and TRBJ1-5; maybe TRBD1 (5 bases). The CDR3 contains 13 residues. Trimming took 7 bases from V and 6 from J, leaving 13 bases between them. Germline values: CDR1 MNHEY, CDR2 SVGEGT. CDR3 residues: CASTTGGLQPQHF. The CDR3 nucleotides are TGTGCCAGCACCACGGGGGGACTTCAGCCCCAGCATTTT.

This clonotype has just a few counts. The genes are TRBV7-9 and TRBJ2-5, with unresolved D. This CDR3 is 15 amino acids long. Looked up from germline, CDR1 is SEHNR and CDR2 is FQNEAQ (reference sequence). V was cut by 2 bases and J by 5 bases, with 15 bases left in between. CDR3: CASSLPFSIHETQYF. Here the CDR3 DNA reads TGTGCCAGCAGCTTACCCTTTTCTATACACGAGACCCAGTACTTC.

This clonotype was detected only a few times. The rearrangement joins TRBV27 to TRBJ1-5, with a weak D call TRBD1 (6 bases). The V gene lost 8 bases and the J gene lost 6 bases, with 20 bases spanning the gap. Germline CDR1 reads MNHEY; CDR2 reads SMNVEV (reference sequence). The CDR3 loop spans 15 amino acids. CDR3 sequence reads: CASGPTGWASQPQHF. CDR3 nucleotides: TGTGCCAGCGGCCCGACAGGATGGGCTTCTCAGCCCCAGCATTTT.

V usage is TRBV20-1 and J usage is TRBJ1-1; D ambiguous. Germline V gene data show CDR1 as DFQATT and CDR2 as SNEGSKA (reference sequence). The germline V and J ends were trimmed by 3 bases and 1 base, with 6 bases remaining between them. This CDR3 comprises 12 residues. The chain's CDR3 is CSASPWNTEAFF. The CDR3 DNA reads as TGCAGTGCTAGTCCATGGAACACTGAAGCTTTCTTT.

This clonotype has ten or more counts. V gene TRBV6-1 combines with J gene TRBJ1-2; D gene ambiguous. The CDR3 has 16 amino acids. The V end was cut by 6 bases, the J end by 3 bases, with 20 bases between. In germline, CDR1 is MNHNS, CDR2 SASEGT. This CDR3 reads CASRTDGFGNDYGYTF. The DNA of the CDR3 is TGTGCCAGCAGAACGGACGGATTTGGGAATGACTATGGCTACACCTTC.

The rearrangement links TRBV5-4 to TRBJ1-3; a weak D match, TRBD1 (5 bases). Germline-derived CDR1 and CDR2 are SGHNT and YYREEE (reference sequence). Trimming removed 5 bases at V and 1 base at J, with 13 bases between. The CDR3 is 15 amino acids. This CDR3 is CASSRDSTSGNTIYF. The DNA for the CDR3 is TGTGCCAGCAGTCGGGACTCTACGTCTGGAAACACCATATATTTT.

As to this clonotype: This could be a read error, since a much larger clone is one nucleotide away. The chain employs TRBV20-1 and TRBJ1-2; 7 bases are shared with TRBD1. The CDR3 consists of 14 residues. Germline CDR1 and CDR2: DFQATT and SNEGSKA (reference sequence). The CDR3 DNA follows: TGCAGTGCTTTCCGGTCCCAGGGGGACTATGGCCACACCTTC. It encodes CSAFRSQGDYGHTF.

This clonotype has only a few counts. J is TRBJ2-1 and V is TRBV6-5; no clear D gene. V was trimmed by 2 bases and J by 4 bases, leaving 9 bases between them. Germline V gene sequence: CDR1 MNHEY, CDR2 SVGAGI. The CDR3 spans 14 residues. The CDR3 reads CASSYTFEYNEQFF. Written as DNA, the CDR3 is TGTGCCAGCAGTTACACCTTCGAGTACAATGAGCAGTTCTTC.

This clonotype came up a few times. The CDR3 bases are TGTGCCAGCGGTCAACTGACTCTTAGCGACGAGCAGTACTTC. It encodes CASGQLTLSDEQYF. V and J are TRBV6-1 and TRBJ2-7; D may be TRBD2 (5 bases). The CDR3 extends over 14 amino acids. From germline, CDR1 is MNHNS and CDR2 SASEGT. The V and J ends lost 8 bases and 5 bases respectively, with 19 bases between them.

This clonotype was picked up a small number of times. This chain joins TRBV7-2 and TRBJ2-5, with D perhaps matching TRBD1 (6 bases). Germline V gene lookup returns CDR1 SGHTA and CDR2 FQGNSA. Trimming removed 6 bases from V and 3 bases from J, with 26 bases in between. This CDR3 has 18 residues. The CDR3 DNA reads TGTGCCAGCAGTCCCTCTAGAACCCCCACAGGGTTGAAAGAGACCCAGTACTTC. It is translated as CASSPSRTPTGLKETQYF.

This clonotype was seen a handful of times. CDR3 sequence (DNA): TGTGCCACCAGTGATTTGCTAGTGGATACGCAGTATTTT. Translation gives CATSDLLVDTQYF. V usage is TRBV24-1 and J usage is TRBJ2-3; D is undetermined. This CDR3 contains 13 residues. V was trimmed by 0 bases and J by 6 bases, leaving 6 bases between them. Germline CDR1 KGHDR, CDR2 SFDVKD.

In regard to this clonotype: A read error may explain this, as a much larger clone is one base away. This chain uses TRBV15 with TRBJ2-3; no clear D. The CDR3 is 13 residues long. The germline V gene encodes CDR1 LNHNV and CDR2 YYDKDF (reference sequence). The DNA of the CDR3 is TGTGCCACCAGCAGAGAAAAGCAGTATACGCAGTGTTTT. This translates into CATSREKQYTQCF. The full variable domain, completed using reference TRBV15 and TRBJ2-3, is DAMVIQNPRYQVTQFGKPVTLSCSQTLNHNVMYWYQQKSSQAPKLLFHYYDKDFNNEADTPDNFQSRRPNTSFCFLDIRSPGLGDTAMYLCATSREKQYTQCFGPGTRLTVL.

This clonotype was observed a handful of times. CDR3 sequence: CSASRMGTAQETQYF. DNA for the CDR3: TGCAGTGCCTCTCGAATGGGGACAGCCCAAGAGACCCAGTACTTC. This chain links TRBV20-1 with TRBJ2-5, with 7 nucleotides matching TRBD1. This CDR3 contains 15 residues. V was clipped by 6 bases and J by 1 base; unmatched bases: 11. Germline lookup yields CDR1 DFQATT and CDR2 SNEGSKA (reference sequence).

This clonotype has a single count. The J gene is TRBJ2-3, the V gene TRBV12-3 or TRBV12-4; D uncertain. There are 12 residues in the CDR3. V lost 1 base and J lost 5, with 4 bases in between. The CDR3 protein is CASSLGIDTQYF. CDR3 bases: TGTGCCAGCAGTTTAGGGATAGATACGCAGTATTTT.

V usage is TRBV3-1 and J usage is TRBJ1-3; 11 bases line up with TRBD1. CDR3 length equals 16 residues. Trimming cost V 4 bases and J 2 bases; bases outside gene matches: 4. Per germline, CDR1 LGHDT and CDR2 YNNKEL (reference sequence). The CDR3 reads CASSPGQGETGNTIYF. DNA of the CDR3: TGTGCCAGCAGCCCGGGACAGGGGGAGACTGGAAACACCATATATTTT.

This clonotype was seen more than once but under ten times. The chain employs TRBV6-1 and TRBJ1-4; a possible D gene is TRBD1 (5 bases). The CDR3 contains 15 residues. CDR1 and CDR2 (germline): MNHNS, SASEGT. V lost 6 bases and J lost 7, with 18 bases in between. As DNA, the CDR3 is TGTGCCAGCAGATCTCCAGGCAGGGAGGGTGAAAAACTGTTTTTT. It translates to CASRSPGREGEKLFF.

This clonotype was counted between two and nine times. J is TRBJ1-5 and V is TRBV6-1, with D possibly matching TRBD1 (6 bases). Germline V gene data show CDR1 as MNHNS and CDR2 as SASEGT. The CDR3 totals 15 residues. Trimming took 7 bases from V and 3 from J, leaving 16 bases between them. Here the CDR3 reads CASKPKTGYNQPQHF. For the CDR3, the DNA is TGTGCCAGCAAACCGAAGACAGGCTACAATCAGCCCCAGCATTTT.

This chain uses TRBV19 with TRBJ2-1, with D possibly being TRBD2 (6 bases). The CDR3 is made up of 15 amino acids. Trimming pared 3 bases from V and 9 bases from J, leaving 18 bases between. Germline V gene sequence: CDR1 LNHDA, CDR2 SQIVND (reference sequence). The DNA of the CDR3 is TGTGCCAGTAGTATGGCTAGCGTCTGTGGGAGTGAGCAGTTCTTC. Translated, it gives CASSMASVCGSEQFF. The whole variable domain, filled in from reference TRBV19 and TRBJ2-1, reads DGGITQSPKYLFRKEGQNVTLSCEQNLNHDAMYWYRQDPGQGLRLIYYSQIVNDFQKGDIAEGYSVSREKKESFPLTVTSAQKNPTAFYLCASSMASVCGSEQFFGPGTRLTVL.

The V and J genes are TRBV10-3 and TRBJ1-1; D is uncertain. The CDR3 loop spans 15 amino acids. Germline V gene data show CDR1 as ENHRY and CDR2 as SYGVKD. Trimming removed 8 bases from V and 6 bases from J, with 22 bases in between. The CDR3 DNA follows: TGTGCCATCTCACGGGAACCTAAAAGCTCAGCTGAAGCTTTCTTT. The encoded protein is CAISREPKSSAEAFF.

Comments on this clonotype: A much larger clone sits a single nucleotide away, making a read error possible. CDR3 bases: TGTGCCAGCAGTTTATCGGCCGGTGGAGAGACCCAGTACTTC. Translating gives CASSLSAGGETQYF. V gene TRBV27 combines with J gene TRBJ2-5; D call uncertain. Germline V gene lookup returns CDR1 MNHEY and CDR2 SMNVEV (reference sequence). This CDR3 is built from 14 residues. V shed 0 bases and J shed 4 bases, with 9 bases lying between them.

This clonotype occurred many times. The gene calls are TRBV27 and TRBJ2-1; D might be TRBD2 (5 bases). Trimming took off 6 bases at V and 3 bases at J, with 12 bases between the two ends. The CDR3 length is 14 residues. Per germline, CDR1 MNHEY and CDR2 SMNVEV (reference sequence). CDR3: CASRDLSHYNEQFF. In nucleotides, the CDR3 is TGTGCCAGCAGGGACTTGTCACACTACAATGAGCAGTTCTTC.

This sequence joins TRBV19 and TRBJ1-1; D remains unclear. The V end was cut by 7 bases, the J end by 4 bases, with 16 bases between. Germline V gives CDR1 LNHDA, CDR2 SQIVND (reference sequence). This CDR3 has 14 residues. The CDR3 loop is CASKRSRDATEAFF. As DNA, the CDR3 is TGTGCCAGTAAGAGGTCGCGAGATGCCACTGAAGCTTTCTTT.

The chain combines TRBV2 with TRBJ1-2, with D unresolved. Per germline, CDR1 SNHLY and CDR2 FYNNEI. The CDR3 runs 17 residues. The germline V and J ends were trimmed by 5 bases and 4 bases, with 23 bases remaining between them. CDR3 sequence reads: CASSQRVFYLDSYGYTF. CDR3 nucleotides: TGTGCCAGCAGTCAAAGGGTATTCTATCTGGATAGCTATGGCTACACCTTC. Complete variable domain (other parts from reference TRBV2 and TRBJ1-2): EPEVTQTPSHQVTQMGQEVILRCVPISNHLYFYWYRQILGQKVEFLVSFYNNEISEKSEIFDDQFSVERPDGSNFTLKIRSTKLEDSAMYFCASSQRVFYLDSYGYTFGSGTRLTVV.

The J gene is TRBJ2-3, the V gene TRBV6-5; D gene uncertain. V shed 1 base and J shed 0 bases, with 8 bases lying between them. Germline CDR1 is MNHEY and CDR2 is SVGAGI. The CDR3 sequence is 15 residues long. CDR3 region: CASSYFGTSTDTQYF. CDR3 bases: TGTGCCAGCAGTTACTTCGGAACTAGCACAGATACGCAGTATTTT.

CDR3 coding DNA: TGCAGTGCTAGAGATCTAGCTGGGACAGGGAACACTGAAGCTTTCTTT. It is translated as CSARDLAGTGNTEAFF. The genes are TRBV20-1 and TRBJ1-1; 8 bases line up with TRBD1. CDR3 length equals 16 residues. Trimming removed 0 bases from V and 1 base from J; junction bases left unmatched: 7. The germline V gene has CDR1 DFQATT and CDR2 SNEGSKA (reference sequence).